This is a list of T cell receptor beta chains from one sample in a study of CD8 T cells in ankylosing spondylitis. TCRdb recomputed calls from the 5' RACE reads with MiXCR, one row per CDR3 protein. The repertoire consists of 150,000 to 200,000 distinct CDR3 sequences, with approximately 32% occurring once and the leading ten covering approximately 6%. Sequencing input: synovial fluid, either unsorted or a sorted T cell fraction (not recorded which). The receptors originated from a male donor with ankylosing spondylitis. The CDR3 runs from the conserved cysteine through the conserved F or W. D genes are given only for firm matches. Clone size appears in some rows only: once, few, many, or a class for an expanded clone.

d_gene	v_gene	j_gene	abundance	CDR3aa	CDR3nt
TRBD1	TRBV5-1	TRBJ2-7	.	CASSWGGTGSSYEQYF	TGCGCCAGCAGCTGGGGAGGGACAGGGAGCTCCTACGAGCAGTACTTC
TRBD1	TRBV29-1	TRBJ2-1	.	CSAGRGQGPSDEQFF	TGCAGCGCCGGGAGAGGACAGGGACCTAGTGATGAGCAGTTCTTC
.	TRBV5-4	TRBJ2-1	.	CASSHGAYNEQFF	TGTGCCAGCAGCCACGGAGCCTACAATGAGCAGTTCTTC
TRBD2	TRBV28	TRBJ2-1	.	CASSLGIAGAYNEQFF	TGTGCCAGCAGTTTAGGAATAGCGGGAGCCTACAATGAGCAGTTCTTC
.	TRBV3-1	TRBJ2-7	.	CASSQDGPAEQYF	TGTGCCAGCAGCCAGGACGGGCCAGCCGAGCAGTACTTC
.	TRBV3-1	TRBJ2-4	few	CASSQAAFMGKNIQYF	TGTGCCAGCAGCCAAGCGGCCTTTATGGGCAAAAACATTCAGTACTTC
.	TRBV2	TRBJ1-1	many	CASSEEEFTEAFF	TGTGCCAGCAGTGAGGAGGAATTCACTGAAGCTTTCTTT
.	TRBV7-7	TRBJ1-2	few	CASSLWGVGYTF	TGTGCTAGCAGCTTATGGGGGGTAGGCTACACCTTC
TRBD1	TRBV5-1	TRBJ1-1	many	CASSRRTGGPDEAFF	TGCGCCAGCAGCAGACGGACAGGGGGACCGGACGAAGCTTTCTTT
.	TRBV2	TRBJ1-5	once	CASKSEGGSNQPQHF	TGTGCCAGCAAGTCAGAAGGGGGTTCAAATCAGCCCCAGCATTTT
.	TRBV5-1	TRBJ1-3	few	CASSQTAGRGNTIYF	TGCGCCAGCAGCCAAACTGCCGGGCGCGGAAACACCATATATTTT
.	TRBV7-9	TRBJ1-1	.	CASSPGQTNTEAFF	TGTGCCAGCAGCCCCGGACAGACTAACACTGAAGCTTTCTTT
.	TRBV7-2	TRBJ2-7	few	CASSIGYSSYEQYF	TGTGCCAGCTCGATTGGCTACAGCTCCTACGAGCAGTACTTC
.	TRBV27	TRBJ2-1	.	CASSLRPSVNNEQFF	TGTGCCAGCAGTTTACGGCCTAGCGTTAACAATGAGCAGTTCTTC
.	TRBV10-3	TRBJ2-1	few	CAISESRDDEQFF	TGTGCCATCAGTGAGTCTCGGGACGATGAGCAGTTCTTC
.	TRBV4-1	TRBJ2-5	.	CASSQGIRDQETQYF	TGCGCCAGCAGCCAAGGGATTCGGGATCAAGAGACCCAGTACTTC
.	TRBV28	TRBJ2-1	.	CASSFGGKNNEQFF	TGTGCCAGCAGTTTTGGGGGAAAGAACAATGAGCAGTTCTTC
TRBD2	TRBV15	TRBJ2-1	.	CATSRDRLAGVNEQFF	TGTGCCACCAGCAGAGATCGTCTAGCGGGAGTGAATGAGCAGTTCTTC
.	TRBV7-8	TRBJ1-2	.	CASSLGGIQGNYGYTF	TGTGCCAGCAGCTTAGGGGGCATACAAGGGAACTATGGCTACACCTTC
TRBD1	TRBV11-2	TRBJ2-5	few	CASSPDRGGETQYF	TGTGCCAGCAGCCCGGACAGGGGAGGAGAGACCCAGTACTTC
.	TRBV7-9	TRBJ2-3	few	CASSLGRGQTDTQYF	TGTGCCAGCAGCTTAGGACGGGGCCAGACAGATACGCAGTATTTT
.	TRBV6-6	TRBJ2-2	few	CASRGSAPGELFF	TGTGCCAGCAGGGGGTCAGCCCCCGGGGAGCTGTTTTTT
TRBD1	TRBV9	TRBJ1-4	.	CASSASTGGDEKLFF	TGTGCCAGCAGCGCGTCGACAGGGGGAGATGAAAAACTGTTTTTT
TRBD2	TRBV2	TRBJ2-5	few	CASSEGGRALLETQYF	TGTGCCAGCAGTGAGGGCGGGAGGGCCTTGTTAGAGACCCAGTACTTC
.	TRBV2	TRBJ2-7	.	CASQTVSYEQYF	TGTGCCAGCCAGACAGTCTCCTACGAGCAGTACTTC
TRBD2	TRBV6-4	TRBJ2-3	few	CASSDSPLAGGPSTDTQYF	TGTGCCAGCAGTGACTCTCCTCTAGCGGGGGGGCCAAGCACAGATACGCAGTATTTT
.	TRBV12-3/TRBV12-4	TRBJ2-1	few	CASRPGSLPNEQFF	TGTGCCAGCAGACCGGGATCCCTACCTAATGAGCAGTTCTTC
.	TRBV14	TRBJ2-5	few	CASSQDPARRETQYF	TGTGCCAGCAGCCAAGATCCCGCGAGAAGGGAGACCCAGTACTTC
.	TRBV20-1	TRBJ2-4	few	CSAAVENIQYF	TGCAGTGCGGCAGTCGAAAACATTCAGTACTTC
TRBD2	TRBV20-1	TRBJ2-7	.	CSASGSGGGYYEQYF	TGCAGTGCTAGTGGCAGCGGGGGAGGTTACTACGAGCAGTACTTC
.	TRBV7-2	TRBJ2-3	.	CASSLASGQSTDTQYF	TGTGCCAGCAGCTTAGCCTCGGGGCAGAGCACAGATACGCAGTATTTT
.	TRBV6-1	TRBJ1-1	.	CASSARREDTEAFF	TGTGCCAGCAGTGCACGGAGGGAGGACACTGAAGCTTTCTTT
TRBD2	TRBV20-1	TRBJ2-1	many	CSADPAGGKYNEQFF	TGCAGTGCGGACCCAGCGGGAGGGAAATACAATGAGCAGTTCTTC
.	TRBV4-3	TRBJ2-2	.	CASSLDFGGTNTGELFF	TGCGCCAGCAGCCTAGATTTCGGGGGAACGAACACCGGGGAGCTGTTTTTT
.	TRBV20-1	TRBJ2-5	.	CSARSGGDRETQYF	TGCAGTGCTAGATCCGGCGGAGATAGGGAGACCCAGTACTTC
.	TRBV12-3/TRBV12-4	TRBJ1-4	.	CASSQDSEKLFF	TGTGCCAGCAGTCAGGACAGTGAAAAACTGTTTTTT
.	TRBV7-2	TRBJ1-6	many	CASSLMGVLGNSPLHF	TGTGCCAGCAGCTTAATGGGGGTTTTAGGTAATTCACCCCTCCACTTT
.	TRBV28	TRBJ2-5	.	CASGAFPGETQYF	TGTGCCAGCGGGGCTTTCCCGGGAGAGACCCAGTACTTC
TRBD1	TRBV29-1	TRBJ2-1	.	CSLGTDAYNEQFF	TGCAGCCTTGGGACAGACGCCTACAATGAGCAGTTCTTC
.	TRBV2	TRBJ1-1	once	CASSERWTEAFF	TGTGCCAGCAGTGAAAGGTGGACTGAAGCTTTCTTT
TRBD1	TRBV7-2	TRBJ1-4	few	CASSLRDRGEKLFF	TGTGCCAGCAGCTTGCGGGACAGGGGGGAAAAACTGTTTTTT
TRBD1	TRBV2	TRBJ1-1	.	CAGGQQGGTEAFF	TGTGCCGGGGGGCAGCAGGGGGGCACTGAAGCTTTCTTT
TRBD1	TRBV3-1	TRBJ1-2	once	CASSHTGTGSVYTF	TGTGCCAGCAGCCATACAGGGACAGGGAGTGTCTACACCTTC
.	TRBV5-1	TRBJ2-1	.	CASSLLGRDNEQFF	TGCGCCAGCAGCTTACTGGGCCGGGACAATGAGCAGTTCTTC
.	TRBV18	TRBJ1-4	.	CASSPSVRGNEKLFF	TGTGCCAGCTCACCCTCGGTACGTGGTAATGAAAAACTGTTTTTT
TRBD1	TRBV14	TRBJ1-1	few	CASSRNTGGRTEAFF	TGTGCCAGCAGCCGAAACACAGGGGGTCGGACTGAAGCTTTCTTT
.	TRBV6-1	TRBJ1-3	.	CASSPLGVRSGNTIYF	TGTGCCAGCAGCCCGTTGGGGGTCCGCTCTGGAAACACCATATATTTT
.	TRBV25-1	TRBJ2-2	many	CASSAIKGGGELFF	TGTGCCAGCAGTGCCATTAAAGGGGGCGGGGAGCTGTTTTTT
.	TRBV20-1	TRBJ2-6	few	CSARDVRIPKGSGANVLTF	TGCAGTGCTAGAGATGTCAGGATCCCCAAAGGCTCTGGGGCCAACGTCCTGACTTTC